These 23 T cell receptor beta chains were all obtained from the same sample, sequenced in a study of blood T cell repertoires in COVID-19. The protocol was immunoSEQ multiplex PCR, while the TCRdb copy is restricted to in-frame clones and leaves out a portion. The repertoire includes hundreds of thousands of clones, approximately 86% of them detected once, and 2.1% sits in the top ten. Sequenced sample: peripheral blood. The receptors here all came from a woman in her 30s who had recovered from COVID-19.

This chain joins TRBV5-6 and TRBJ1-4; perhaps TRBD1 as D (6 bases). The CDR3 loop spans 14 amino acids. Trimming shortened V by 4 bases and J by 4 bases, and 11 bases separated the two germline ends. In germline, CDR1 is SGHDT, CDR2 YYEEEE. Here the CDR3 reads CASSQGHLNEKLFF. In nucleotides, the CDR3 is TGTGCCAGCAGCCAGGGACATCTTAATGAAAAACTGTTTTTT.

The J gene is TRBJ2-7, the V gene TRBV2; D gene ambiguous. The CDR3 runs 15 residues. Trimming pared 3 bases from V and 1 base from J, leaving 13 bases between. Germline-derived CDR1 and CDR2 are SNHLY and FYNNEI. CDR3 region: CASSEPARPSYEQYF. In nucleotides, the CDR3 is TGTGCCAGCAGTGAGCCGGCCAGGCCATCCTACGAGCAGTACTTC.

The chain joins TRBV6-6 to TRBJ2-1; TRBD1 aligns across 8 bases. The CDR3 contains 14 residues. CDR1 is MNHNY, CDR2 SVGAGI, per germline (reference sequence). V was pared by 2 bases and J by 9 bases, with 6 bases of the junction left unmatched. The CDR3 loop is CASSYPDREGEQFF. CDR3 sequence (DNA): TGTGCCAGCAGTTACCCGGACAGGGAAGGTGAGCAGTTCTTC.

The CDR3 protein is CASRFKTSGKGQETQYF. DNA of the CDR3: TGTGCAAGTCGCTTCAAGACGTCAGGGAAGGGCCAAGAGACCCAGTACTTC. The genes are TRBV12-2 and TRBJ2-5; the D call in the table, TRBD1, was not verified against the DNA. TRBV12-2 is recorded as a pseudogene. The CDR3 runs to 17 residues.

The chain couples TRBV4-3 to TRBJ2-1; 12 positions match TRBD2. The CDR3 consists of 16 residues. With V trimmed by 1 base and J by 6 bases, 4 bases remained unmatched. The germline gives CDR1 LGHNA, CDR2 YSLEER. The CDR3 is CASSQAGLAGFNEQFF. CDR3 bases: TGCGCCAGCAGCCAAGCGGGACTAGCGGGCTTCAATGAGCAGTTCTTC.

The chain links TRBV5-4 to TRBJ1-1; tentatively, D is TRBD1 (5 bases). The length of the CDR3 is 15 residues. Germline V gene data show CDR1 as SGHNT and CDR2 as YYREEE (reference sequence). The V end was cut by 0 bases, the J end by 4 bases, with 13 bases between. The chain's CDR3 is CASSLASLGGTEAFF. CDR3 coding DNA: TGTGCCAGCAGCTTGGCCTCTCTGGGGGGCACTGAAGCTTTCTTT. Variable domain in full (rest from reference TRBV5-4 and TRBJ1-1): ETGVTQSPTHLIKTRGQQVTLRCSSQSGHNTVSWYQQALGQGPQFIFQYYREEENGRGNFPPRFSGLQFPNYSSELNVNALELDDSALYLCASSLASLGGTEAFFGQGTRLTVV.

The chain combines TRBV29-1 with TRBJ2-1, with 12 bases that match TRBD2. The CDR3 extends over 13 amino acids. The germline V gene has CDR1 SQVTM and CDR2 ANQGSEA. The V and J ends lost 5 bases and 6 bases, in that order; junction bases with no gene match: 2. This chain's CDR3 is CSVRLAGANEQFF. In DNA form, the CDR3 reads TGCAGCGTTCGACTAGCGGGGGCCAATGAGCAGTTCTTC.

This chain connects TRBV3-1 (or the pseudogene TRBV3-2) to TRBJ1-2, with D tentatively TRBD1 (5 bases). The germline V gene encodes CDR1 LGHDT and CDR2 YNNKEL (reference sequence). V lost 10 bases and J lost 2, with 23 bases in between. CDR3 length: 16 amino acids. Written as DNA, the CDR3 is TGTGCCACAACGTCGAGGGGCAGGGAGGGAAACTATGGCTACACCTTC. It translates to CATTSRGREGNYGYTF.

CDR3 sequence reads: CASSWASGGPGELFF. The CDR3 DNA is TGTGCCAGCAGCTGGGCTAGCGGGGGGCCCGGGGAGCTGTTTTTT. The J gene is TRBJ2-2, the V gene TRBV7-6; 11 bases are a match to TRBD2. The junction had 4 bases not matched to a gene; V was cut back by 4 bases and J by 6 bases. Germline lookup yields CDR1 SGHVS and CDR2 FNYEAQ. The CDR3 loop spans 15 amino acids.

In DNA, the CDR3 is TGTGCCAGCTCTTTATTGGGGGGCACTGAAGCTTTCTTT. Residues: CASSLLGGTEAFF. The rearrangement links TRBV27 to TRBJ1-1; TRBD1 is a possible D gene (5 bases). Trimming removed 8 bases at V and 4 bases at J, with 14 bases between. The germline gives CDR1 MNHEY, CDR2 SMNVEV (reference sequence). CDR3 size: 13 residues.

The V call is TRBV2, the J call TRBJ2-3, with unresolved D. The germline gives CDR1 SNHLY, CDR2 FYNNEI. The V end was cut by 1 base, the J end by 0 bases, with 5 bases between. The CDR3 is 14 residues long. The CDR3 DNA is TGTGCCAGCAGTGAAGATTATAGCACAGATACGCAGTATTTT. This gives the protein CASSEDYSTDTQYF.

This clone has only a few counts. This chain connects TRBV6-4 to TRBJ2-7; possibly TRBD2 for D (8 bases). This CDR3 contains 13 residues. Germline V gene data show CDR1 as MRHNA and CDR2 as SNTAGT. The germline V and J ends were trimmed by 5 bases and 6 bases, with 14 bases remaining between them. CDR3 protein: CASSPREGAEQYF. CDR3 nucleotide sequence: TGTGCCAGCAGTCCACGGGAGGGGGCCGAGCAGTACTTC.

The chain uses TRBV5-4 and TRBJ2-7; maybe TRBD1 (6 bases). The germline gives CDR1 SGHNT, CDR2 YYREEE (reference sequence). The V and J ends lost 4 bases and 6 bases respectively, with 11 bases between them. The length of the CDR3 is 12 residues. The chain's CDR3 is CASSQYRAEQYF. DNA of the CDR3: TGTGCCAGCAGCCAGTACAGGGCCGAGCAGTACTTC.

CDR3 loop: CATSDKQDLSSYNEQFF. DNA for the CDR3: TGTGCCACCAGTGATAAACAGGACCTGAGCTCCTACAATGAGCAGTTCTTC. J is TRBJ2-1 and V is TRBV24-1; tentative D call: TRBD1 (5 bases). V was pared by 3 bases and J by 0 bases, with 14 bases between. The germline V gene encodes CDR1 KGHDR and CDR2 SFDVKD. There are 17 residues in the CDR3.

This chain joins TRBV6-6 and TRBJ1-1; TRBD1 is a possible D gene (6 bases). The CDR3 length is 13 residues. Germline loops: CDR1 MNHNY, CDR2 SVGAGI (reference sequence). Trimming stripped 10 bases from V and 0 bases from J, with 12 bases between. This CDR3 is CATWGHLNTEAFF. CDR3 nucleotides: TGTGCCACCTGGGGACACCTGAACACTGAAGCTTTCTTT.

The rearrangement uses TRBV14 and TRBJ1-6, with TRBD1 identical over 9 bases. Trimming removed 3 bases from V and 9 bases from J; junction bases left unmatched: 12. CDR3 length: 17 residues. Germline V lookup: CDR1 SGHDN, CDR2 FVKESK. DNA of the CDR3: TGTGCCAGCAGCCAGAACAGGGGGCTGATGAATGGTTCACCCCTCCACTTT. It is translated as CASSQNRGLMNGSPLHF.

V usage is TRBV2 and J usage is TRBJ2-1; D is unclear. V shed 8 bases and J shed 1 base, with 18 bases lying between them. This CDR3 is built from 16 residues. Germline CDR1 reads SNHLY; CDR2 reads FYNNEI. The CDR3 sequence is CASAVLDPLSYNEQFF. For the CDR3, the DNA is TGTGCCAGCGCGGTACTCGACCCCTTATCCTACAATGAGCAGTTCTTC.

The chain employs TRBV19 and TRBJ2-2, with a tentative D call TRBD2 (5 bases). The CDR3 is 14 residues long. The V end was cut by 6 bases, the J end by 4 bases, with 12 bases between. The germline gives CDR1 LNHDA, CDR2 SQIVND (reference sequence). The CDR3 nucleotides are TGTGCCAGTAGCCAAGCGGCTATCACCGGGGAGCTGTTTTTT. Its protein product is CASSQAAITGELFF.

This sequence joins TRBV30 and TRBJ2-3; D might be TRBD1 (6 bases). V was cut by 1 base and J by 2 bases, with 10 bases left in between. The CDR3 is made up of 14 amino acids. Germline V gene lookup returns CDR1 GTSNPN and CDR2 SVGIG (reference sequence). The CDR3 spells CAWSAGEVTDTQYF. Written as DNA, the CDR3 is TGTGCCTGGAGTGCAGGGGAAGTCACAGATACGCAGTATTTT.

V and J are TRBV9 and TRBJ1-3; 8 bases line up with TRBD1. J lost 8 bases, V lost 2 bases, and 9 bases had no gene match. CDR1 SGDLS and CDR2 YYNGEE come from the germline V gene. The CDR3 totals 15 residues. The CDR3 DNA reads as TGTGCCAGCAGCGTTGGACAGGGCCGAACGGACACCATATATTTT. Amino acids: CASSVGQGRTDTIYF.

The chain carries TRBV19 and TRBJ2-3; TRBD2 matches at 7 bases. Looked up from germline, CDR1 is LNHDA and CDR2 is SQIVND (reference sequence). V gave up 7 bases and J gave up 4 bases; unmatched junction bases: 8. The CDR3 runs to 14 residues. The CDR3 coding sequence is TGTGCCAGTAATCGGGCGGGAGTTCCAGATACGCAGTATTTT. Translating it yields CASNRAGVPDTQYF.

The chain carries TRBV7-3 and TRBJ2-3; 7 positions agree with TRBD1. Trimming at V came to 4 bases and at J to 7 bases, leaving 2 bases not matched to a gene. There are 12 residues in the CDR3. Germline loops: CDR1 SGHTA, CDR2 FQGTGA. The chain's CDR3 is CASSWDRNTQYF. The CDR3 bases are TGTGCCAGCAGCTGGGACAGAAATACGCAGTATTTT. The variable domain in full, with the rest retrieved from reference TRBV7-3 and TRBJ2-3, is GAGVSQTPSNKVTEKGKYVELRCDPISGHTALYWYRQSLGQGPEFLIYFQGTGAADDSGLPNDRFFAVRPEGSVSTLKIQRTERGDSAVYLCASSWDRNTQYFGPGTRLTVL.

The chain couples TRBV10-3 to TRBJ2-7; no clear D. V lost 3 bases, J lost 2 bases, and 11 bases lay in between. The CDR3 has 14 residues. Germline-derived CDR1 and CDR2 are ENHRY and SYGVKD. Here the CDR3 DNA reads TGTGCCATCAGTGAAACTACCCTTACCTACGAGCAGTACTTC. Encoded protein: CAISETTLTYEQYF.